This T cell receptor (beta chain) emerged from a study of radiotherapy plus CTLA-4 blockade in lung cancer. General observations from the study: Dynamics of early blood T cell clones, together with interferon-beta, were reportedly the best predictors of response. Expansion in blood of tumor-derived TCR clones was seen after radiotherapy plus ipilimumab.

Comment on this clone: The antigen is undetermined.

The CDR3 is 14 amino acids. Germline V gene data show CDR1 as SGHKS and CDR2 as YYEKEE (reference sequence). Trimming shortened V by 4 bases and J by 0 bases, and 11 bases separated the two germline ends. Sequenced by immunoSEQ multiplex PCR; TCRdb stores in-frame clones only, minus some. The data hold 85,000 to 130,000 clones, with over 75% observed a single time. Patients in the study, people with chemo-refractory metastatic non-small-cell lung cancer, received focal radiation plus ipilimumab CTLA-4 blockade. The chain joins TRBV5-5 to TRBJ2-7, with D possibly TRBD1 on 6 matching bases. The sample was peripheral blood, taken from a patient treated with radiotherapy plus ipilimumab. This TCR came from a human donor with non-small cell lung cancer that progressed on radiotherapy plus ipilimumab. Some clones in this sample may be carry-over from other donors' samples. This CDR3 reads CASSQTGSSYEQYF. The CDR3 nucleotides are TGTGCCAGCAGCCAAACAGGGAGCTCCTACGAGCAGTACTTC.